What follows are 10 T cell receptor beta chains derived from one specimen sequenced in a study of blood T cell repertoires in COVID-19. Libraries were prepared by immunoSEQ multiplex PCR; TCRdb keeps only in-frame clonotypes and omits some of them. Of 200,000 to 250,000 clones in the sample, 65% to 90% were seen once. The source material was PBMCs or T cells enriched from blood (not recorded which). Source of these receptors: a woman aged 45-65 years with acute COVID-19.

V is TRBV7-2 and J is TRBJ2-7, with 8 bases matching TRBD1. Germline V lookup: CDR1 SGHTA, CDR2 FQGNSA. The CDR3 has 16 amino acids. The ends lost 5 bases at V and 2 bases at J; junction bases unmatched: 11. The CDR3 loop is CASSDPGGAGPYEQYF. The CDR3 DNA reads as TGTGCCAGCAGCGACCCAGGGGGCGCGGGCCCCTACGAGCAGTACTTC.

This rearrangement joins TRBV7-9 to TRBJ1-2; D is possibly TRBD1 (5 bases). This CDR3 is built from 13 residues. With 5 bases removed from V and 2 bases from J, the gap between germline ends came to 9 bases. The germline CDR1 and CDR2 sequences are SEHNR and FQNEAQ (reference sequence). The CDR3 loop reads CASSLGGNYGYTF. The CDR3 coding sequence is TGTGCCAGCAGCCTTGGGGGGAACTATGGCTACACCTTC.

V usage is TRBV14 and J usage is TRBJ1-2; tentative D call: TRBD1 (6 bases). V lost 3 bases to trimming and J lost 2 bases, with 10 bases between them. This CDR3 spans 14 amino acids. The germline gives CDR1 SGHDN, CDR2 FVKESK. Written as DNA, the CDR3 is TGTGCCAGCAGCCAGGATACAGGGAACTATGGCTACACCTTC. Encoded protein: CASSQDTGNYGYTF.

This chain uses TRBV7-6 with TRBJ1-2; 10 bases are a match to TRBD1. V was pared by 6 bases and J by 8 bases, with 12 bases of the junction left unmatched. Germline lookup yields CDR1 SGHVS and CDR2 FNYEAQ. This CDR3 has 15 amino acids. CDR3 loop: CASSPRDRGSWGYTF. CDR3 nucleotides: TGTGCCAGCAGTCCCAGGGACAGGGGCTCCTGGGGCTACACCTTC.

The chain links TRBV30 to TRBJ1-2, with unresolved D. CDR1 and CDR2 from the germline V gene are GTSNPN and SVGIG (reference sequence). Trimming pared 1 base from V and 7 bases from J, leaving 19 bases between. This CDR3 comprises 15 residues. The CDR3 spells CAWSAPQDSLGGYTF. CDR3 sequence (DNA): TGTGCCTGGAGTGCTCCCCAGGATTCATTGGGTGGCTACACCTTC.

The chain employs TRBV29-1 and TRBJ2-2, with TRBD1 as a possible D gene (6 bases). V was pared by 4 bases and J by 2 bases, with 17 bases between. Germline loops: CDR1 SQVTM, CDR2 ANQGSEA. There are 16 residues in the CDR3. In nucleotides, the CDR3 is TGCAGCGTTGTCGGGGTGGGGGCCGGAAACACCGGGGAGCTGTTTTTT. The encoded protein is CSVVGVGAGNTGELFF.

The chain employs TRBV11-2 and TRBJ2-1, with a tentative D call TRBD1 (7 bases). The CDR3 runs to 16 residues. In germline, CDR1 is SGHAT, CDR2 FQNNGV. Trimming took off 5 bases at V and 7 bases at J, with 21 bases between the two ends. DNA of the CDR3: TGTGCCAGCAGCCCAGGGAGGAGGGGGCCGGGGAATGAGCAGTTCTTC. As protein: CASSPGRRGPGNEQFF.

This clone was seen a handful of times. J is TRBJ1-6 and V is TRBV30; no clear D. This CDR3 is built from 13 residues. Germline V gene data show CDR1 as GTSNPN and CDR2 as SVGIG (reference sequence). V lost 5 bases and J lost 7, with 12 bases in between. This CDR3 is CAWGEGGNSPLHF. DNA for the CDR3: TGTGCCTGGGGGGAGGGTGGCAATTCACCCCTCCACTTT.

V and J are TRBV6-5 and TRBJ1-1; 7 bases line up with TRBD1. CDR1 is MNHEY, CDR2 SVGAGI, per germline. The junction had 4 bases not matched to a gene; V was cut back by 5 bases and J by 1 base. The CDR3 extends over 14 amino acids. The CDR3 DNA sequence: TGTGCCAGCAGTCACCGACAGGGGAACACTGAAGCTTTCTTT. Its protein is CASSHRQGNTEAFF.

This clone was picked up one time. J is TRBJ2-4 and V is TRBV19, with D unresolved. The CDR3 contains 14 residues. V gave up 0 bases and J gave up 5 bases, with 8 bases separating them. Per germline, CDR1 LNHDA and CDR2 SQIVND (reference sequence). The chain's CDR3 is CASSIEGFQNIQYF. In DNA form, the CDR3 reads TGTGCCAGTAGTATAGAGGGCTTCCAAAACATTCAGTACTTC.